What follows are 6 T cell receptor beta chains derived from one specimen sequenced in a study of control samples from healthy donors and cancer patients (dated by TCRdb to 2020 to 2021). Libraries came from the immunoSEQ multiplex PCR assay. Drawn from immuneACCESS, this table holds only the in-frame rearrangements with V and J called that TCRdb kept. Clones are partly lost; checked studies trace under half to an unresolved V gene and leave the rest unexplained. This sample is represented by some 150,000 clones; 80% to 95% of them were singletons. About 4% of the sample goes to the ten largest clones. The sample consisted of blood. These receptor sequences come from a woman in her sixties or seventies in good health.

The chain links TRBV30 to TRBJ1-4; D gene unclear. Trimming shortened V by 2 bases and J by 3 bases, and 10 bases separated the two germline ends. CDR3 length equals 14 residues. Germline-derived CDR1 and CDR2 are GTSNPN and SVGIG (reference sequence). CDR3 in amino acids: CAWSHWAANEKLFF. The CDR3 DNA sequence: TGTGCCTGGAGTCACTGGGCGGCTAATGAAAAACTGTTTTTT.

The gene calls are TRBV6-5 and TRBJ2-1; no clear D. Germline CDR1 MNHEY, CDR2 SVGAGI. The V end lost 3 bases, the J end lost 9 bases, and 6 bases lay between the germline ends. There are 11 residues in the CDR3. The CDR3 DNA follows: TGTGCCAGCAGTTATCAGCGTGAGCAGTTCTTC. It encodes CASSYQREQFF.

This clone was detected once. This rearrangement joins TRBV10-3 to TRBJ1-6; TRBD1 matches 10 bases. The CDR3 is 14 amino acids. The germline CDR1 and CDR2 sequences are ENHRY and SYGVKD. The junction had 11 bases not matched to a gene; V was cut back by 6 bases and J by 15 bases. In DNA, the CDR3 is TGTGCCATCAGCACCGGGACAGGGGCCGCACTCCTCCACTTT. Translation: CAISTGTGAALLHF.

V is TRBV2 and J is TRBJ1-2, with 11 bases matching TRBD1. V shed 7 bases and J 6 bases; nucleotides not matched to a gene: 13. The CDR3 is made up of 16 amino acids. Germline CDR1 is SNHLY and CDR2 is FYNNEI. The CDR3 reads CASIRGRTGGENGYTF. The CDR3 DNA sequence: TGTGCCAGCATAAGGGGTCGGACAGGGGGCGAGAATGGCTACACCTTC.

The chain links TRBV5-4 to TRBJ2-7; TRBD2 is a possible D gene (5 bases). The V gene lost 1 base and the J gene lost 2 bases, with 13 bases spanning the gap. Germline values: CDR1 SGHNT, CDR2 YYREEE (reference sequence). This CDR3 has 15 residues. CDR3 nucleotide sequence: TGTGCCAGCAGCTTGTATTCCGGGGATGCCTACGAGCAGTACTTC. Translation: CASSLYSGDAYEQYF.

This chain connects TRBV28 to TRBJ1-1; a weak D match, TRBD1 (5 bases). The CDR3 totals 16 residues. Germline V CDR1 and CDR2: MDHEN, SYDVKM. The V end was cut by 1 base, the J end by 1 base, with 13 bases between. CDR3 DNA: TGTGCCAGCAGTTTATACGGGGGTTTGGGGAACACTGAAGCTTTCTTT. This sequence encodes CASSLYGGLGNTEAFF.